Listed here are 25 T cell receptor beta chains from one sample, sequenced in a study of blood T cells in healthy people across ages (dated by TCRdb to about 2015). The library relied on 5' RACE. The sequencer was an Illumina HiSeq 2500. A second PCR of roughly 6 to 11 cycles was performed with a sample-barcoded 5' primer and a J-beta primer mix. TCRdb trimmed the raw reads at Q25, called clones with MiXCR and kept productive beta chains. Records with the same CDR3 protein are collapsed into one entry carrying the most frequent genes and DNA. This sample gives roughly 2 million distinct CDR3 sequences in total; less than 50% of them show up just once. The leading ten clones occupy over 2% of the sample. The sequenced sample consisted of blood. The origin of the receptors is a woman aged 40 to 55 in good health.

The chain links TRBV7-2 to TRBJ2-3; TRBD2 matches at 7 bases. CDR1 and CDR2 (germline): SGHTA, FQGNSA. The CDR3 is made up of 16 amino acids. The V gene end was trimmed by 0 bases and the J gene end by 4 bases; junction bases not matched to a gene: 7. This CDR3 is CASSLALGGVPDTQYF. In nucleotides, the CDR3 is TGTGCCAGCAGCTTAGCGCTGGGGGGGGTACCAGATACGCAGTATTTT. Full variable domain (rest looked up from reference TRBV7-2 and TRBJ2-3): GAGVSQSPSNKVTEKGKDVELRCDPISGHTALYWYRQSLGQGLEFLIYFQGNSAPDKSGLPSDRFSAERTGGSVSTLTIQRTQQEDSAVYLCASSLALGGVPDTQYFGPGTRLTVL.

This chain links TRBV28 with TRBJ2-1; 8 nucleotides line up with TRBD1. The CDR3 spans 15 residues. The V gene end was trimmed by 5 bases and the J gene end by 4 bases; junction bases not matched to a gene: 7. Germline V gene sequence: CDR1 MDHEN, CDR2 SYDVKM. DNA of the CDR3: TGTGCCAGCAGTCACGAGGGGACAGGATACAATGAGCAGTTCTTC. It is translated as CASSHEGTGYNEQFF.

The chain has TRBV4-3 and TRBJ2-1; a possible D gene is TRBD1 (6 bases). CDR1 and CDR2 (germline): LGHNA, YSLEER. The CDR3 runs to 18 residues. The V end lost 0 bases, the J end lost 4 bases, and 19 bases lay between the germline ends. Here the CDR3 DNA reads TGCGCCAGCAGCCAAGAGGTACAAGGGGGTATCGGTTACAATGAGCAGTTCTTC. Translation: CASSQEVQGGIGYNEQFF.

The CDR3 DNA is TGTGCCAGCAGTTTCCGACAGGGGAACAGTCAGCCCCAGCATTTT. Its protein product is CASSFRQGNSQPQHF. The V gene is TRBV27, the J gene TRBJ1-5; 8 positions match TRBD1. This CDR3 spans 15 amino acids. CDR1 and CDR2 (germline): MNHEY, SMNVEV (reference sequence). V lost 3 bases and J lost 6; bases outside the gene matches: 7.

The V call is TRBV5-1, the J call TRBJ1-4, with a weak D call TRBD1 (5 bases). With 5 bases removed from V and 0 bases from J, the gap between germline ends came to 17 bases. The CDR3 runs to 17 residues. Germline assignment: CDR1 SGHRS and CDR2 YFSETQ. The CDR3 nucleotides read TGCGCCAGCAGGCCCACAGGTCTCATAGCAACTAATGAAAAACTGTTTTTT. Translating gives CASRPTGLIATNEKLFF.

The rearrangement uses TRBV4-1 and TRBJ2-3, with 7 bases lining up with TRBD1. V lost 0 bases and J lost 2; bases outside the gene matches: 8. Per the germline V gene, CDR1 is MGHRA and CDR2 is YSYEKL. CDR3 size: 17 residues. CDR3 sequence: CASSQDGTDQFTDTQYF. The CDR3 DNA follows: TGCGCCAGCAGCCAAGATGGGACAGACCAATTCACAGATACGCAGTATTTT.

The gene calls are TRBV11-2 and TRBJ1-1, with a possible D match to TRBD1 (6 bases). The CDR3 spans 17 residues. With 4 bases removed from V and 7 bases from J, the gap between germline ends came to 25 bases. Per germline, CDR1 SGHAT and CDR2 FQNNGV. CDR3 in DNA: TGTGCCAGCAGCTCGACTTGGGGGGCGATAACTGGTGATGAAGCTTTCTTT. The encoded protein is CASSSTWGAITGDEAFF. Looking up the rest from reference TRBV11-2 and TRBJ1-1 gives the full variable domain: EAGVAQSPRYKIIEKRQSVAFWCNPISGHATLYWYQQILGQGPKLLIQFQNNGVVDDSQLPKDRFSAERLKGVDSTLKIQPAKLEDSAVYLCASSSTWGAITGDEAFFGQGTRLTVV.

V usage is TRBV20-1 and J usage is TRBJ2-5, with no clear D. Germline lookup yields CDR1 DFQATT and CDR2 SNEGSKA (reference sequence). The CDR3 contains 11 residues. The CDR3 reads CTPSSMETQYF. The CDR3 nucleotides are TGCACCCCTTCCAGTATGGAGACCCAGTACTTC.

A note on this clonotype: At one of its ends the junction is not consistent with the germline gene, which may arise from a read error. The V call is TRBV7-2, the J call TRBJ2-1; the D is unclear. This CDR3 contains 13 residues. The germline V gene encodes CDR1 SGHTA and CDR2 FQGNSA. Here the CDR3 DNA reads TGTGCCGGCAGCTTTTGGCCAGGCGATGAGCAGTTCTTC. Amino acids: CAGSFWPGDEQFF.

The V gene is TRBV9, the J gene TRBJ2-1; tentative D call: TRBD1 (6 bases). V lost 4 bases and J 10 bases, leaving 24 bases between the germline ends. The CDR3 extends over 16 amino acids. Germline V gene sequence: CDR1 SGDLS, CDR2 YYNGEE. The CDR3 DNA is TGTGCCAGCAGCCCACGGGACACTGGCTTAGCCGGCGAGCAGTTCTTC. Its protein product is CASSPRDTGLAGEQFF.

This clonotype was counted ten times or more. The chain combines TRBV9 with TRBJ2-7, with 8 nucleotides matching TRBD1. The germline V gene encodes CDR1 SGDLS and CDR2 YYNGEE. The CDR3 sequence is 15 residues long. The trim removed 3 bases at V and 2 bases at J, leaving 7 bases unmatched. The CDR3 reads CASSGPGTGAYEQYF. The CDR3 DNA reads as TGTGCCAGCAGCGGACCCGGGACAGGAGCCTACGAGCAGTACTTC.

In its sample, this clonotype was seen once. The CDR3 coding sequence is TGCGCCAGCAGACCCGGGTTTTCCTACGAGCAGTACTTC. Translating gives CASRPGFSYEQYF. The rearrangement joins TRBV10-2 to TRBJ2-7; no clear D gene. Germline V gene data show CDR1 as WSHSY and CDR2 as SAAADI. The CDR3 runs 13 residues. The V and J ends lost 6 bases and 1 base respectively, with 10 bases between them.

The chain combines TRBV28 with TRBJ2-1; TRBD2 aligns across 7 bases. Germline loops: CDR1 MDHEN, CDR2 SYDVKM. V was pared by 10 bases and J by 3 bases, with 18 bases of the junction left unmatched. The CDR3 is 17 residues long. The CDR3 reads CATTVRGRGEIYNEQFF. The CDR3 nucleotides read TGTGCCACCACGGTCCGAGGGAGGGGAGAAATCTACAATGAGCAGTTCTTC.

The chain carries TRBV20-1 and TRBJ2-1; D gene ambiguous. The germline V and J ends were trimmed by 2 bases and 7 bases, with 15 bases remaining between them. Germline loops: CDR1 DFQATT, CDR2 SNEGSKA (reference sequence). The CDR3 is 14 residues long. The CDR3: CSARNLFSENEQFF. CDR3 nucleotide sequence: TGCAGTGCTAGAAATTTATTCAGCGAAAATGAGCAGTTCTTC.

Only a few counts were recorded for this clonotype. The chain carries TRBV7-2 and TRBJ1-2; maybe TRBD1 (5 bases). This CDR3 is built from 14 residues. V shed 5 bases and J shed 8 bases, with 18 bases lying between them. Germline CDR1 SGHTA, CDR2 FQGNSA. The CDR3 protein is CASSPPPGTGGYTF. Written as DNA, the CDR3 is TGTGCCAGCAGCCCCCCCCCAGGGACTGGCGGCTACACCTTC.

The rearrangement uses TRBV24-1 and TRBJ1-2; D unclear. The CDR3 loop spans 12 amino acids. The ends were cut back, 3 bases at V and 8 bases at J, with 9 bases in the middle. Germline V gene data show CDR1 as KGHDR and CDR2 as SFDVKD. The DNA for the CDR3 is TGTGCCACCAGTGATAGGTTGCTGGGCTACACCTTC. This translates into CATSDRLLGYTF.

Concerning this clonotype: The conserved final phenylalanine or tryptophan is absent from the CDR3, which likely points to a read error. The CDR3 reads CASSQEEGFGANVLTI. CDR3 DNA: TGTGCCAGCAGCCAAGAGGAGGGGTTCGGGGCCAACGTCCTGACTATC. This chain connects TRBV4-2 to TRBJ2-6, with D perhaps TRBD2 (6 bases). Trimming pared 0 bases from V and 4 bases from J, leaving 10 bases between. CDR1 LGHNA and CDR2 YNFKEQ come from the germline V gene. This CDR3 comprises 16 residues.

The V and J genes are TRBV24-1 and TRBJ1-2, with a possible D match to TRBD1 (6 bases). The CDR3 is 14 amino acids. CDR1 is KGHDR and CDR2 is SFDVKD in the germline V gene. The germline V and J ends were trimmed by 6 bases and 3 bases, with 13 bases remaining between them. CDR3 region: CATSTSGVDYGYTF. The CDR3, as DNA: TGTGCCACCAGTACCTCAGGGGTCGACTATGGCTACACCTTC.

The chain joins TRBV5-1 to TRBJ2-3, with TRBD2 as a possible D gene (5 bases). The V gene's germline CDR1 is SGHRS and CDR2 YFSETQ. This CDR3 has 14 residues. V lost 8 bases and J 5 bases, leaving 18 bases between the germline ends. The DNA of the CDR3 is TGCGCCAGTATCCTTAGCGAATTGGAAGATACGCAGTATTTT. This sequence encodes CASILSELEDTQYF.

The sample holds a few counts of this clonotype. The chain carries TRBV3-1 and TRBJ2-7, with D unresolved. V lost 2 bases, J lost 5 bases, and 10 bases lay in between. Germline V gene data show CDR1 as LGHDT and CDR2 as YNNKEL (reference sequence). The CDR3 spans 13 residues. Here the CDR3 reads CASSQNEADEQYF. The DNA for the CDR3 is TGTGCCAGCAGCCAAAATGAGGCGGACGAGCAGTACTTC.

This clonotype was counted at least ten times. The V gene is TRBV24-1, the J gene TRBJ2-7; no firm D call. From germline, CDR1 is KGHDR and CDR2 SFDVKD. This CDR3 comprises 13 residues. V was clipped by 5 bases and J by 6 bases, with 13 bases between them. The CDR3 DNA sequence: TGTGCCACCAGTGCGACCTTGTGGGGCGAGCAGTACTTC. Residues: CATSATLWGEQYF.

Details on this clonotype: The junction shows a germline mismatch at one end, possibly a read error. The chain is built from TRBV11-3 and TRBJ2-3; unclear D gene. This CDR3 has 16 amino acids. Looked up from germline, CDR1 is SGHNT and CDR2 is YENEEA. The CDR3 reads CACSPSFGEESDTQYF. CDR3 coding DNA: TGTGCCTGCAGCCCCTCTTTCGGCGAAGAGTCCGATACGCAGTATTTT.

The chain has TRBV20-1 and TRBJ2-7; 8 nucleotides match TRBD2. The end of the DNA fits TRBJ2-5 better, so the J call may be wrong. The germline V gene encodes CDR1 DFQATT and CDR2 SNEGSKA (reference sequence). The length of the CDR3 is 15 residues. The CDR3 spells CSAHAGGIFKETQYF. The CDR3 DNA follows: TGCAGTGCTCACGCGGGGGGCATCTTCAAAGAGACCCAGTACTTC.

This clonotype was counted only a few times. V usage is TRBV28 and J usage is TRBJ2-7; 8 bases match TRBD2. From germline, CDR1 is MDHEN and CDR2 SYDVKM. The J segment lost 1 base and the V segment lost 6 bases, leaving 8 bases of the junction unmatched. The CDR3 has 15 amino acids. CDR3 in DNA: TGTGCCAGCAGAACTACCGGGACTAGTTCCTACGAGCAGTACTTC. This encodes CASRTTGTSSYEQYF.

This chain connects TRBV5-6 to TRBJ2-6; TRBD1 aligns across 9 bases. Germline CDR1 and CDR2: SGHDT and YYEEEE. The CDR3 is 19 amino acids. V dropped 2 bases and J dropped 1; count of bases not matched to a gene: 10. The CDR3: CASSFLRTGVASGANVLTF. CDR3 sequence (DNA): TGTGCCAGCAGCTTTTTGCGGACAGGGGTGGCATCTGGGGCCAACGTCCTGACTTTC.